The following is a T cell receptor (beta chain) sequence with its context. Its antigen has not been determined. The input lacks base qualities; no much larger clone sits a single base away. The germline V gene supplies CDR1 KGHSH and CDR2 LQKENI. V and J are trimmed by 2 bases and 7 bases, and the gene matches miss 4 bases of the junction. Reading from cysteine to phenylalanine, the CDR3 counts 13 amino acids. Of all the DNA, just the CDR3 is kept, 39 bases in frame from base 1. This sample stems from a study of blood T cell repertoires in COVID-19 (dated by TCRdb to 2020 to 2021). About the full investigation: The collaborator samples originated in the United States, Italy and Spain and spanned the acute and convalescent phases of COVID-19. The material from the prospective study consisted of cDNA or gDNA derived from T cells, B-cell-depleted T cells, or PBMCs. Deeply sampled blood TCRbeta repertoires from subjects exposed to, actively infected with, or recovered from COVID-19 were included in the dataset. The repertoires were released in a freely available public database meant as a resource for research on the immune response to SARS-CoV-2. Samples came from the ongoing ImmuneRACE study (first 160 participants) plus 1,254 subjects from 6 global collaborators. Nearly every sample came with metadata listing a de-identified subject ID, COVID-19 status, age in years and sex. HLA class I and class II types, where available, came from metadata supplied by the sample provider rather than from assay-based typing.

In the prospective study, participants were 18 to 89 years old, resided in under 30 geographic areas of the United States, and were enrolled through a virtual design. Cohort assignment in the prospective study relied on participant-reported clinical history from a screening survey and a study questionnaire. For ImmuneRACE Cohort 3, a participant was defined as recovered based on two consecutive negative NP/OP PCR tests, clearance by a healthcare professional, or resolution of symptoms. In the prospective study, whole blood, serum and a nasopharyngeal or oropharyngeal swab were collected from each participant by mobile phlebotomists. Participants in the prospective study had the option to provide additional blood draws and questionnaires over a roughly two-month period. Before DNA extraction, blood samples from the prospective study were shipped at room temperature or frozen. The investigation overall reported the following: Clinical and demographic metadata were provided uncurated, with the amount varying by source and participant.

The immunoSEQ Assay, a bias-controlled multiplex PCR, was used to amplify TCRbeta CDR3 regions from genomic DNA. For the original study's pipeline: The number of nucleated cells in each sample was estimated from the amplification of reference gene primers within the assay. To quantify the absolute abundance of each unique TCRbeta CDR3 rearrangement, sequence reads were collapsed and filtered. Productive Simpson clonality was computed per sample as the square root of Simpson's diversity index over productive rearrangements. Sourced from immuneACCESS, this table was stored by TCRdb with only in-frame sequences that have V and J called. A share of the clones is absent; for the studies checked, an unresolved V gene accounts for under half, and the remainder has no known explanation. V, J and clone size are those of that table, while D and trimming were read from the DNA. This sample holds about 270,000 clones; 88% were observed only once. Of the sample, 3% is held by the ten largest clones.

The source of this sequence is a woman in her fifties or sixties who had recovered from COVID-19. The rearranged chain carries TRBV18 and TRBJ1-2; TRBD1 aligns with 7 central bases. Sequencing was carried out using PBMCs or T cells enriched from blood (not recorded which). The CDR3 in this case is CASSPTGVTGYTF. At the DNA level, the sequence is TGTGCCAGCTCACCAACAGGGGTTACTGGCTACACCTTC. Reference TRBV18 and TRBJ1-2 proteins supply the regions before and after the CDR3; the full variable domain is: NAGVMQNPRHLVRRRGQEARLRCSPMKGHSHVYWYRQLPEEGLKFMVYLQKENIIDESGMPKERFSAEFPKEGPSILRIQQVVRGDSAAYFCASSPTGVTGYTFGSGTRLTVV.